Shown below are 21 T cell receptor beta chains from a single sample sequenced in a study of post-analysis software for immune sequencing data. Findings and limits, study-wide: Included in a set of about five TRBV segments more frequent in patients than controls were TRBV5-6, TRBV5-1 and TRBV20-1.

Libraries were made from TCR beta cDNA, and they carried unique molecular identifiers. MiXCR, run by TCRdb on the PCR reads, gives a single entry per CDR3 protein. The table records about 540,000 distinct CDR3 sequences, approximately 34% of them present only once. These receptors are not linked to any known antigen. The source material was blood. The origin of the receptors is a girl under 18 with multiple sclerosis.

The J gene is TRBJ2-5, the V gene TRBV20-1; TRBD2 is a possible D gene (6 bases). The CDR3 length is 15 residues. Per the germline V gene, CDR1 is DFQATT and CDR2 is SNEGSKA (reference sequence). Trimming removed 5 bases at V and 1 base at J, with 17 bases between. CDR3 coding DNA: TGCAGTGCTTATCAACTAGCTTCCATCCAAGAGACCCAGTACTTC. Its translation: CSAYQLASIQETQYF.

Of note for this clonotype: Mismatch with germline at one junction end may stem from a read error. The chain joins TRBV15 to TRBJ1-5; possible D gene TRBD1, 6 bases. Germline values: CDR1 LNHNV, CDR2 YYDKDF (reference sequence). This CDR3 is 15 amino acids long. Written as DNA, the CDR3 is TGTGTCACCAGCACCTACCAGGGGAGCAATCAGCCCCAGCATTTT. Its translation is CVTSTYQGSNQPQHF.

This clonotype was counted between two and nine times. In nucleotides, the CDR3 is TGTGCCAGCAGCTCAGGACAGCTGAGCACAGATACGCAGTATTTT. Its protein is CASSSGQLSTDTQYF. This chain uses TRBV7-2 with TRBJ2-3; TRBD1 is a possible D gene (6 bases). CDR3 length equals 15 residues. Germline CDR1 and CDR2: SGHTA and FQGNSA. Trimming took 4 bases from V and 0 from J, leaving 11 bases between them.

The V call is TRBV9, the J call TRBJ2-5, with D perhaps matching TRBD1 (5 bases). V was clipped by 2 bases and J by 11 bases, with 22 bases between them. This CDR3 contains 15 residues. Germline V lookup: CDR1 SGDLS, CDR2 YYNGEE. The CDR3 bases are TGTGCCAGCAGCGTGCAGGGCATCGGCTTCGATGAGCAGTACTTC. Translating gives CASSVQGIGFDEQYF.

V is TRBV5-1 and J is TRBJ2-2; D is tentatively TRBD1 or TRBD2 (5 bases each). This CDR3 has 15 amino acids. Germline assignment: CDR1 SGHRS and CDR2 YFSETQ. Trimming stripped 4 bases from V and 6 bases from J, with 16 bases between. Here the CDR3 DNA reads TGCGCCAGCAGCCCCATATACGGGGCCCCCGGGGAGCTGTTTTTT. Translation gives CASSPIYGAPGELFF.

This sequence joins TRBV20-1 and TRBJ2-6; the D call may be TRBD1 or TRBD2 (5 bases each). In germline, CDR1 is DFQATT, CDR2 SNEGSKA (reference sequence). The CDR3 runs to 17 residues. Trimming cost V 0 bases and J 2 bases, with 14 bases left between them. This chain's CDR3 is CSARDAGTLTGANVLTF. The CDR3 DNA sequence: TGCAGTGCTAGAGATGCCGGGACGCTTACTGGGGCCAACGTCCTGACTTTC.

This clonotype was counted between two and nine times. This chain links TRBV12-3 or TRBV12-4 with TRBJ1-2; 7 bases are shared with TRBD1. V trimming: 8 bases; J trimming: 8 bases; junction bases outside the gene matches: 11. The CDR3 length is 13 residues. DNA for the CDR3: TGTGCCAGCCGCTACAGGGGAAGTGACGGCTACACCTTC. Its protein product is CASRYRGSDGYTF.

In this sample, this clonotype turned up a few times. The gene calls are TRBV10-1 and TRBJ1-5; a weak D match, TRBD1 (6 bases). This CDR3 is 17 amino acids long. CDR1 WNHNN and CDR2 SYGVQD come from the germline V gene (reference sequence). Trimming pared 4 bases from V and 0 bases from J, leaving 16 bases between. CDR3 sequence: CASSGGQRAYSNQPQHF. The CDR3 nucleotides read TGCGCCAGCAGTGGAGGACAGCGGGCCTATAGCAATCAGCCCCAGCATTTT.

V and J are TRBV5-1 and TRBJ1-1; weak D call: TRBD1 (6 bases). Between the trimmed V and J ends, which lost 4 bases and 0 bases, there was a span of 13 bases. CDR3 length equals 15 residues. Germline values: CDR1 SGHRS, CDR2 YFSETQ. Here the CDR3 reads CASSPKQGLNTEAFF. CDR3 DNA: TGCGCCAGCAGCCCAAAACAGGGATTGAACACTGAAGCTTTCTTT. Variable domain in full (rest from reference TRBV5-1 and TRBJ1-1): KAGVTQTPRYLIKTRGQQVTLSCSPISGHRSVSWYQQTPGQGLQFLFEYFSETQRNKGNFPGRFSGRQFSNSRSEMNVSTLELGDSALYLCASSPKQGLNTEAFFGQGTRLTVV.

This clonotype was detected many times. The V gene is TRBV29-1, the J gene TRBJ2-3, with TRBD2 identical over 7 bases. Germline assignment: CDR1 SQVTM and CDR2 ANQGSEA. This CDR3 comprises 13 residues. The trim removed 4 bases at V and 6 bases at J, leaving 7 bases unmatched. Written as DNA, the CDR3 is TGCAGCGTTGCTAGCGGAGATCAGGATACGCAGTATTTT. Protein: CSVASGDQDTQYF.

This clonotype occurred a few times. The chain employs TRBV2 and TRBJ2-5, with 13 bases identical to TRBD2. Germline CDR1 reads SNHLY; CDR2 reads FYNNEI. The CDR3 runs 18 residues. V gave up 8 bases and J gave up 4 bases; unmatched junction bases: 16. The CDR3, as DNA: TGTGCCAGCCTACAGAGAGCGCCCGGACTAGCGGGGGTAGAGACCCAGTACTTC. Its protein is CASLQRAPGLAGVETQYF.

The chain uses TRBV28 and TRBJ1-1, with 10 bases fitting TRBD1. J was trimmed by 0 bases and V by 3 bases; bases with no gene match: 7. Germline V gene lookup returns CDR1 MDHEN and CDR2 SYDVKM. The CDR3 length is 17 residues. Here the CDR3 DNA reads TGTGCCAGCAGTTTTGGCCCTGACAGGGGGCTGAACACTGAAGCTTTCTTT. This encodes CASSFGPDRGLNTEAFF.

About this clonotype: This clone may be a read error of a much larger clone one base away. The V gene is TRBV2, the J gene TRBJ2-5; 11 bases map to TRBD2. The CDR3 has 15 amino acids. Per germline, CDR1 SNHLY and CDR2 FYNNEI. CDR3 sequence reads: CASSPTSGDSGTRYF. The CDR3 region has the DNA TGTGCCAGCAGTCCGACTAGCGGGGACTCTGGGACCCGGTACTTC.

Only a few counts were recorded for this clonotype. The chain combines TRBV7-3 with TRBJ1-1, with TRBD1 matching 7 bases. Germline CDR1 reads SGHTA; CDR2 reads FQGTGA. After removal of 2 bases from V and 2 bases from J, the junction contained 2 bases not matched to a gene. CDR3 size: 14 residues. Written as DNA, the CDR3 is TGTGCCAGCAGCTTAGACAGGGATAACACTGAAGCTTTCTTT. Translating gives CASSLDRDNTEAFF. The variable domain in full, with the rest retrieved from reference TRBV7-3 and TRBJ1-1, is GAGVSQTPSNKVTEKGKYVELRCDPISGHTALYWYRQSLGQGPEFLIYFQGTGAADDSGLPNDRFFAVRPEGSVSTLKIQRTERGDSAVYLCASSLDRDNTEAFFGQGTRLTVV.

This clonotype showed up just a few times. The rearrangement joins TRBV7-6 to TRBJ1-1, with 10 bases aligning to TRBD1. V dropped 4 bases and J dropped 7; count of bases not matched to a gene: 12. The germline V gene has CDR1 SGHVS and CDR2 FNYEAQ. The CDR3 has 16 amino acids. The CDR3 loop is CASSSGTGALKLEAFF. The DNA for the CDR3 is TGTGCCAGCAGCTCCGGGACAGGGGCCCTGAAGCTTGAAGCTTTCTTT.

The chain is built from TRBV6-5 and TRBJ1-2; 7 nucleotides align to TRBD1. CDR3 length equals 16 residues. The germline V gene encodes CDR1 MNHEY and CDR2 SVGAGI. V was clipped by 6 bases and J by 1 base; unmatched bases: 11. CDR3: CASSDRTGLSNYGYTF. The CDR3 nucleotides are TGTGCCAGCAGCGACCGGACAGGCTTAAGTAACTATGGCTACACCTTC.

The gene calls are TRBV10-3 and TRBJ1-2, with 8 bases aligning to TRBD1. The ends lost 3 bases at V and 5 bases at J; junction bases unmatched: 8. Germline CDR1 ENHRY, CDR2 SYGVKD. The CDR3 totals 15 residues. CDR3 loop: CAISDPGQGAYGYTF. CDR3 bases: TGTGCCATCAGTGATCCTGGACAGGGTGCTTATGGCTACACCTTC.

This clonotype was recorded a few times. The gene calls are TRBV27 and TRBJ1-2; TRBD1 aligns across 7 bases. CDR3 length equals 14 residues. CDR1 is MNHEY, CDR2 SMNVEV, per germline (reference sequence). V lost 5 bases to trimming and J lost 5 bases; unmatched junction nucleotides: 8. The CDR3 spells CASSLQGRGYGYTF. CDR3 DNA sequence: TGTGCCAGCAGTCTACAGGGGCGCGGGTATGGCTACACCTTC.

CDR3 in amino acids: CASSRGQSHNEQFF. The CDR3 bases are TGTGCCAGTAGTCGGGGTCAGTCGCACAATGAGCAGTTCTTC. The chain combines TRBV19 with TRBJ2-1, with D possibly matching TRBD2 (5 bases). Germline V gene data show CDR1 as LNHDA and CDR2 as SQIVND (reference sequence). Trimming took off 5 bases at V and 5 bases at J, with 13 bases between the two ends. The CDR3 covers 14 residues.

The gene calls are TRBV6-2 or TRBV6-3 and TRBJ2-2; D not resolved. In germline, CDR1 is MNHEY, CDR2 SVGEGT. With 7 bases removed from V and 5 bases from J, the gap between germline ends came to 14 bases. CDR3 size: 14 residues. The CDR3 is CASTDRGETGELFF. The CDR3 DNA follows: TGTGCCAGCACCGACCGAGGCGAGACCGGGGAGCTGTTTTTT.

The CDR3 DNA reads TGTGCCAGCAGCGGGAGGGGATTTTTTAGCACAGATACGCAGTATTTT. Protein: CASSGRGFFSTDTQYF. V usage is TRBV11-2 and J usage is TRBJ2-3, with 7 bases that match TRBD2. V lost 5 bases and J lost 0; bases outside the gene matches: 8. Germline V gene data show CDR1 as SGHAT and CDR2 as FQNNGV. The CDR3 covers 16 residues.